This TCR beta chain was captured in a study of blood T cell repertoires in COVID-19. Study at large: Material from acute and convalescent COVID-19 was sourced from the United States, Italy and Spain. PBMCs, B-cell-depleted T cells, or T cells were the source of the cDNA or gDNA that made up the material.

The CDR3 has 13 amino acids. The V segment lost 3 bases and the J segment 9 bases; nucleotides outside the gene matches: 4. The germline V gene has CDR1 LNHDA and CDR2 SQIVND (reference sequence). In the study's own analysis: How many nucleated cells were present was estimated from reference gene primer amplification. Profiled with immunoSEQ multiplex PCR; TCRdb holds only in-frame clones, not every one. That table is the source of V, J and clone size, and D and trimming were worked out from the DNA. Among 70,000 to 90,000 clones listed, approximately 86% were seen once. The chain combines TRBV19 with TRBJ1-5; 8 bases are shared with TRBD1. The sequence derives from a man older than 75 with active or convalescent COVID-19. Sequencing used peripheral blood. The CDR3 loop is CASSMAGGMPQHF. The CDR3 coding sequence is TGTGCCAGTAGTATGGCAGGGGGCATGCCCCAGCATTTT.